Sequencing of this T cell receptor beta chain was carried out in a study of shared clonotypes between healthy human individuals. The germline gives CDR1 SGHTA, CDR2 FQGNSA. The CDR3 length is 13 residues. V dropped 6 bases and J dropped 5; count of bases not matched to a gene: 6. Some clones are missing from TCRdb's copy, which holds only in-frame ones; the method was immunoSEQ multiplex PCR. The sample records about 2.4 million clones, more than 80% being singletons. The sequence derives from a man aged 18 to 35 in good health. The chain carries TRBV7-2 and TRBJ1-1; 7 bases map to TRBD1. Material for sequencing was naive CD4+ T cells sorted from blood. Subset specified: CD45RA+ positively selected. DNA for the CDR3: TGTGCCAGCAGAAACAGGGGAGGGACTGAAGCTTTCTTT. Translating gives CASRNRGGTEAFF.